This TCR beta chain was recorded in a study of cytomegalovirus exposure and HLA in healthy donors. Study results and caveats: TRBV6-2, TRBV6-3 and some other V segments were unresolvable in 87-base-pair reads. There was a cluster of highly shared sequence variants that was likely a sequencing artifact. It was reported that TCR beta sequences correctly inferred the HLA-A and HLA-B alleles for most subjects. Reports credit the classifier with highly specific, highly sensitive diagnosis of cytomegalovirus status.

A remark on this clone: Its target is not known.

Amplification used 60 Vbeta primers and 13 Jbeta primers. Sequenced by immunoSEQ multiplex PCR; TCRdb stores in-frame clones only, minus some. Of around 160,000 clones listed, just under 75% are singletons. Germline CDR1 is LGHNA and CDR2 is YSLEER. The CDR3 loop spans 20 amino acids. The V segment lost 0 bases and the J segment 3 bases; nucleotides outside the gene matches: 15. The sample taken for sequencing was PBMCs. The genes are TRBV4-3 and TRBJ1-5, with TRBD1 matching 9 bases. The source is a woman under 30 in good health and CMV-seronegative. CDR3 DNA sequence: TGCGCCAGCAGCCAAGATGTATTAACAGGGGGCCTGGTGTTCAATCAGCCCCAGCATTTT. This translates into CASSQDVLTGGLVFNQPQHF.